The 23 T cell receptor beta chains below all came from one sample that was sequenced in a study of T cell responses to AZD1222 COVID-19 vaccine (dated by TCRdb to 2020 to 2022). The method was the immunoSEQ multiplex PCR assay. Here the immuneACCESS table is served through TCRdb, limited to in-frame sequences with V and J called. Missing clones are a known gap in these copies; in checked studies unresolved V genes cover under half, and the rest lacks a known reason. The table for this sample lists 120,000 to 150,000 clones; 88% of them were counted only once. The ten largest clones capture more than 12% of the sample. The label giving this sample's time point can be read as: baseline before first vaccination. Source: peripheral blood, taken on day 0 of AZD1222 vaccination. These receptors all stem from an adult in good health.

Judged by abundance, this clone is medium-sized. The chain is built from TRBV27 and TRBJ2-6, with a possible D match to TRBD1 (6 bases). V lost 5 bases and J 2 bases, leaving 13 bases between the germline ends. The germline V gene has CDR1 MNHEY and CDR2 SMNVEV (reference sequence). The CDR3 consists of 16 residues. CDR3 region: CASSASGVPGANVLTF. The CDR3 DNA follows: TGTGCCAGCAGTGCCTCAGGGGTCCCTGGGGCCAACGTCCTGACTTTC.

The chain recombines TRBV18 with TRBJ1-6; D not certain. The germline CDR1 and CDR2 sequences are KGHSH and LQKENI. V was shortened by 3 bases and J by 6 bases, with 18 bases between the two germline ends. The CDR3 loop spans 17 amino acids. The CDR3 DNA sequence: TGTGCCAGCTCACCTGTGAGGCTCAGCGGCGGTAATTCACCCCTCCACTTT. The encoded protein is CASSPVRLSGGNSPLHF. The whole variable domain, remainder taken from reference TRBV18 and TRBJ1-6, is NAGVMQNPRHLVRRRGQEARLRCSPMKGHSHVYWYRQLPEEGLKFMVYLQKENIIDESGMPKERFSAEFPKEGPSILRIQQVVRGDSAAYFCASSPVRLSGGNSPLHFGNGTRLTVT.

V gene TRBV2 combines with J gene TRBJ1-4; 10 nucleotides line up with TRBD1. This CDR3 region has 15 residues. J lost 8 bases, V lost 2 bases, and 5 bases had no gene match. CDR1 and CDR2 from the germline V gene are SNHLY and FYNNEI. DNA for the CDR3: TGTGCCAGCAGTGAACAAGGACAGGGGGGCGAAAAACTGTTTTTT. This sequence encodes CASSEQGQGGEKLFF.

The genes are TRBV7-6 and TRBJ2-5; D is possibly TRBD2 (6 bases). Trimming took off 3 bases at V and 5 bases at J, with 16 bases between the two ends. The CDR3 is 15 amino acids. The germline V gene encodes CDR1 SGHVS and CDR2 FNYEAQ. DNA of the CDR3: TGTGCCAGCAGCTTCGTCGGGGGTTCGGGGGAGACCCAGTACTTC. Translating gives CASSFVGGSGETQYF.

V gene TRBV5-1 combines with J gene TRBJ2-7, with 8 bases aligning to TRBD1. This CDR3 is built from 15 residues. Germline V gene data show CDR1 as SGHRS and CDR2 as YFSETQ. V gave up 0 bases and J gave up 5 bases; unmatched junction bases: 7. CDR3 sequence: CASSLGGQGVDEQYF. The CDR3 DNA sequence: TGCGCCAGCAGCTTGGGAGGACAGGGCGTGGACGAGCAGTACTTC. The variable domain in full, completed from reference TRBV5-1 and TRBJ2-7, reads KAGVTQTPRYLIKTRGQQVTLSCSPISGHRSVSWYQQTPGQGLQFLFEYFSETQRNKGNFPGRFSGRQFSNSRSEMNVSTLELGDSALYLCASSLGGQGVDEQYFGPGTRLTVT.

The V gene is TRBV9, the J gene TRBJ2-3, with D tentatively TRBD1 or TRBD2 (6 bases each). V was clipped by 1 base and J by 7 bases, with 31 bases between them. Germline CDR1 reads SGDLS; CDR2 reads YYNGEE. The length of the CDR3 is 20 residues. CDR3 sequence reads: CASSVPAHPGATTGRHTQYF. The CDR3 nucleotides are TGTGCCAGCAGCGTACCCGCCCACCCGGGGGCGACAACGGGGAGGCATACGCAGTATTTT.

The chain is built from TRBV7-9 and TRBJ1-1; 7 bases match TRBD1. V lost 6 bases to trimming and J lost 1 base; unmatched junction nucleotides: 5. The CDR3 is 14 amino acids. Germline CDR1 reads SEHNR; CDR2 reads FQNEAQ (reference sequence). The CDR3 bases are TGTGCCAGCAGTAAAGACAGGGAGAACACTGAAGCTTTCTTT. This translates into CASSKDRENTEAFF.

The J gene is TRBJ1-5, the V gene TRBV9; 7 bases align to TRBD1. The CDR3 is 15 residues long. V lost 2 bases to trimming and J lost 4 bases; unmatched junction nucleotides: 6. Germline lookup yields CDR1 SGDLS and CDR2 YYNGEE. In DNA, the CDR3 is TGTGCCAGCAGCGTGGGACAGCAAACTAATCAGCCCCAGCATTTT. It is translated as CASSVGQQTNQPQHF.

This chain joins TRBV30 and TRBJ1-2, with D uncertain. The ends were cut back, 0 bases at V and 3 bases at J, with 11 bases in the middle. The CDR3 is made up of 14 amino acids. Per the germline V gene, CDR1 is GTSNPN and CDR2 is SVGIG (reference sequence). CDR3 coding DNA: TGTGCCTGGAGTGTGGCCGGGTTCGACTATGGCTACACCTTC. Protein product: CAWSVAGFDYGYTF.

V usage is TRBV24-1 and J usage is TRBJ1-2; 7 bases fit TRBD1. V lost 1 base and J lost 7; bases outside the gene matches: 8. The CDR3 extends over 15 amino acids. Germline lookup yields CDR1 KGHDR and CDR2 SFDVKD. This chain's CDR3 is CATSDFEGGGTGYTF. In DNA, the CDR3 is TGTGCCACCAGTGATTTCGAAGGAGGGGGCACTGGCTACACCTTC.

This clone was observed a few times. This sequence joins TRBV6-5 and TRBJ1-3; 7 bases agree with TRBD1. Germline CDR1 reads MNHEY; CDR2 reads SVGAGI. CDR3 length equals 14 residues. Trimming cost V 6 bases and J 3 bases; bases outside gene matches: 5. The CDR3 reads CASRNRGGGNTIYF. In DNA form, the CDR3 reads TGTGCCAGCAGAAACAGGGGCGGTGGAAACACCATATATTTT.

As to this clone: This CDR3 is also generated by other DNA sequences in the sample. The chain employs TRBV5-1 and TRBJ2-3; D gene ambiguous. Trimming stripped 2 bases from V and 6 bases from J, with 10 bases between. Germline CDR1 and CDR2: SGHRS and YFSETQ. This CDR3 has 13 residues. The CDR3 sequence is CASSFPGEDTQYF. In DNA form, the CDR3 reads TGCGCCAGCAGCTTTCCAGGCGAGGATACGCAGTATTTT.

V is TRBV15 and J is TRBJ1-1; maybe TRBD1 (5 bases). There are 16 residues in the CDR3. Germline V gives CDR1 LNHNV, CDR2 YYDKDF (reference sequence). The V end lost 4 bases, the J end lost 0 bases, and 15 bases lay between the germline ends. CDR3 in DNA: TGTGCCACCAGCAAGGGTTGGGGCGCGATGAACACTGAAGCTTTCTTT. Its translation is CATSKGWGAMNTEAFF.

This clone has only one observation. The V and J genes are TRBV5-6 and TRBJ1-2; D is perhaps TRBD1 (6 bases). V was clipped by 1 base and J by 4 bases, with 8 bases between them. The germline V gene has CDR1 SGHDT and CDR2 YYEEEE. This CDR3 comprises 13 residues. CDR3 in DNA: TGTGCCAGCAGCTTGACAGGGTCCTATGGCTACACCTTC. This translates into CASSLTGSYGYTF. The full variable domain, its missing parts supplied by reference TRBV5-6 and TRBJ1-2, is DAGVTQSPTHLIKTRGQQVTLRCSPKSGHDTVSWYQQALGQGPQFIFQYYEEEERQRGNFPDRFSGHQFPNYSSELNVNALLLGDSALYLCASSLTGSYGYTFGSGTRLTVV.

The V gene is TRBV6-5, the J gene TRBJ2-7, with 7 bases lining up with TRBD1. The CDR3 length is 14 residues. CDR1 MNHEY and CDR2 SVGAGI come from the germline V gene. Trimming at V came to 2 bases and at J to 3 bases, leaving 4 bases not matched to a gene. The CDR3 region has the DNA TGTGCCAGCAGTTACAGCCAGGGGGTCTACGAGCAGTACTTC. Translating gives CASSYSQGVYEQYF.

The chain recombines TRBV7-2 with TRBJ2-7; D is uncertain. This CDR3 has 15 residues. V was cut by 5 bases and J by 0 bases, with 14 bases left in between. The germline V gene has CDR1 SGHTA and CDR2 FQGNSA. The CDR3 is CASSPGFRSSYEQYF. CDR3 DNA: TGTGCCAGCAGCCCCGGGTTCCGAAGCTCCTACGAGCAGTACTTC.

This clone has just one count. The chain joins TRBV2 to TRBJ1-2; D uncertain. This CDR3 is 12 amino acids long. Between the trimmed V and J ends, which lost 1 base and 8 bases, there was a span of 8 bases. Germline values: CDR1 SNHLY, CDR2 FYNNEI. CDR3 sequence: CASSEEMYGYTF. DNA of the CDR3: TGTGCCAGCAGTGAAGAAATGTACGGCTACACCTTC.

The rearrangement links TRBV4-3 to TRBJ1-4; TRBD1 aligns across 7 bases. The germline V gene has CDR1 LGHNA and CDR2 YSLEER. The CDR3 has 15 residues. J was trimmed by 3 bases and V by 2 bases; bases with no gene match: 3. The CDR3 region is CASSQTGTANEKLFF. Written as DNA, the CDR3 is TGCGCCAGCAGCCAAACCGGGACAGCTAATGAAAAACTGTTTTTT.

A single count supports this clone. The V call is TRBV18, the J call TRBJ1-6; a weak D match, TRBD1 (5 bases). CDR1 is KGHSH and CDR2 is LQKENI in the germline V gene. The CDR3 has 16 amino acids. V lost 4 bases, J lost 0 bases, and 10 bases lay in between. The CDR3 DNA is TGTGCCAGCTCACTGACAGAAAGCTCCTATAATTCACCCCTCCACTTT. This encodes CASSLTESSYNSPLHF.

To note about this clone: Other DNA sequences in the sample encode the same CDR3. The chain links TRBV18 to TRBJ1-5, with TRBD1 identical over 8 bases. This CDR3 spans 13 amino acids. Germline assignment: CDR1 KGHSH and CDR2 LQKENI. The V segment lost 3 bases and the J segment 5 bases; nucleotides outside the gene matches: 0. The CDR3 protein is CASSPGQDQPQHF. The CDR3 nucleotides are TGTGCCAGCTCACCGGGACAGGATCAGCCCCAGCATTTT.

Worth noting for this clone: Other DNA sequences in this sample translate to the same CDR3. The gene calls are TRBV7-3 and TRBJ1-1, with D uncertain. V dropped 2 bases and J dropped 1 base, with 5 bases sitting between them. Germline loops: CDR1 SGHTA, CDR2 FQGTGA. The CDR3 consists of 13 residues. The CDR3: CASSLRENTEAFF. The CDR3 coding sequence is TGTGCCAGCAGCTTACGCGAGAACACTGAAGCTTTCTTT. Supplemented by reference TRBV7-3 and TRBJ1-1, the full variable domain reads GAGVSQTPSNKVTEKGKYVELRCDPISGHTALYWYRQSLGQGPEFLIYFQGTGAADDSGLPNDRFFAVRPEGSVSTLKIQRTERGDSAVYLCASSLRENTEAFFGQGTRLTVV.

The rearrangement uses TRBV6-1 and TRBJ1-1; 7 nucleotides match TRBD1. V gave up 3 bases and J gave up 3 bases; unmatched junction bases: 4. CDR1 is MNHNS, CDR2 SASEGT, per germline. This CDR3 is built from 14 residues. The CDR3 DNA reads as TGTGCCAGCAGTGACAGGGGGTTTTACACTGAAGCTTTCTTT. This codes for CASSDRGFYTEAFF.

CDR3 coding DNA: TGTGCCAGCAGTCTGAGACTAGCGGGGGACAATGAGCAGTTCTTC. Its protein product is CASSLRLAGDNEQFF. V gene TRBV6-5 combines with J gene TRBJ2-1; 12 bases are a match to TRBD2. The CDR3 is made up of 15 amino acids. Unmatched junction bases numbered 4, after V lost 5 bases and J lost 5 bases. CDR1 and CDR2 (germline): MNHEY, SVGAGI.